A selection of T cell receptor beta chains follows, all from one sample in a study of chemoradiotherapy in HPV16-positive cancers. The method was immunoSEQ multiplex PCR; TCRdb's version includes in-frame clones alone and lacks a portion of them. The sample holds around 33,000 clones, approximately 86% seen once. The specimen comprised blood, sampled from a patient who underwent chemoradiotherapy. Receptors were obtained from a human donor with HPV-associated anogenital cancer. Each CDR3 is given with its conserved first and last residue. The D gene is left open where the match is weak.

d_call | v_call | cdr3_aa
TRBD1 | TRBV14 | CASSPRAGQGLYTF
- | TRBV6-5 | CASRSGPHNEQFF
TRBD2 | TRBV7-9 | CASSRILAGASTDTQYF
- | TRBV10-3 | CAISETGKGYGYTF
- | TRBV4-2 | CASSQNWELVVEKLFF
- | TRBV27 | CASRAWVHNSPLHF
- | TRBV28 | CASSSRGYGEQFF
- | TRBV6-1 | CASSGTASHQPQHF
- | TRBV2 | CASSESVAREQYF
- | TRBV18 | CASSPSGPSPGEKLFF
- | TRBV19 | CASTLFGGLHSNQPQHF
- | TRBV7-9 | CASSGRRDTEAFF
- | TRBV19 | CASSIEKQPNQPQHF
TRBD1 | TRBV5-1 | CASKTGGHEQYF
- | TRBV27 | CASSRARQDPYGYTF
- | TRBV19 | CASSLDGNLNQPQHF
- | TRBV5-4 | CASSLARGSENSPLHF
- | TRBV6-1 | CASSEYVSSDEQFF
- | TRBV29-1 | CSVEIYNEQFF
- | TRBV18 | CASSPPGRGEQYF
TRBD1 | TRBV2 | CARGQLSSYNEQFF
TRBD1 | TRBV7-9 | CASSTWDRGRSVYGYTF
- | TRBV15 | CATSRGTAPDEQYF
- | TRBV2 | CASAGTQLNNEQFF
TRBD1 | TRBV6-1 | CASSDRDRGLDTGELFF
- | TRBV11-2 | CASRRQAYSYEQYF
TRBD1 | TRBV19 | CASGTTGQADSPLHF
TRBD1 | TRBV6-4 | CASSTGVESTDTQYF
TRBD1 | TRBV7-2 | CASSSMGGQDLSGELFF
- | TRBV19 | CASSIYGTASSPLHF
- | TRBV7-9 | CASSFGAESPLHF
- | TRBV6-5 | CASTQGTKSNTEAFF
- | TRBV6-5 | CASGAGANVLTF
TRBD1 | TRBV6-6 | CASSYPQGAASYEQYF
- | TRBV6-4 | CASSGEGSYGYTF
- | TRBV7-6 | CASSRTGAPTDTQYF
TRBD1 | TRBV6-4 | CASRRDRGTDTQYF
TRBD1 | TRBV5-6 | CASSLDRGPGYTF
- | TRBV6-6 | CASRDTRNTIYF
- | TRBV29-1 | CSVADFGDTEAFF
- | TRBV27 | CASSLYLGEVGTGELFF
TRBD2 | TRBV7-7 | CASSLNRGGDTQYF
TRBD1 | TRBV29-1 | CSVAQGEGQPQHF
- | TRBV21-1 | CASSKGHSGNTIYF
- | TRBV9 | CASSFYPGQPNSYEQYF